This T cell receptor (beta chain) was recovered during a study of OX40 agonist ivuxolimab in advanced cancers. Overall study context: Patients were 65% to 85% male with ages roughly 23 to 90, mean approximately 58.

Patients had blood sampled at baseline and again on cycle 4 day 1 and cycle 7 day 1. Some clones are missing from TCRdb's copy, which holds only in-frame ones; the method was immunoSEQ multiplex PCR. The sample records 70,000 to 95,000 clones, around nine tenths being singletons. Germline assignment: CDR1 LGHNA and CDR2 YSLEER. Losses at the gene ends were 4 bases for V and 0 bases for J; bases not matched to a gene: 2. The CDR3 sequence is 16 residues long. This clone was observed once. Its specificity is unknown. Study results and limitations: At doses 0.1 to 3.0 mg/kg, CD4+ and CD8+ clones expanded. The study found among the lowest clonal expansion in partial responders at 0.1-3.0 mg/kg.

The sample was CD4+ or CD8+ T cells sorted from blood, taken in a trial of the OX40 agonist ivuxolimab. This sequence originates from an adult with an advanced solid tumor such as melanoma, head and neck, liver or kidney cancer. J is TRBJ2-6 and V is TRBV4-3, with 8 bases lining up with TRBD2. CDR3: CASSPGGLSGANVLTF. DNA of the CDR3: TGCGCCAGCAGCCCGGGGGGGCTCTCTGGGGCCAACGTCCTGACTTTC.